These 29 T cell receptor beta chains were all obtained from the same sample, sequenced in a study of blood T cell repertoires in COVID-19 (dated by TCRdb to about 2020). Library preparation employed the immunoSEQ multiplex PCR assay. TCRdb retrieved this table from immuneACCESS and kept in-frame rearrangements only. Not all clones are present; in checked studies, unresolved V genes account for under half, and no reason is known for the remainder. Present in this sample are 25,000 to 30,000 clones, about 94% of which were seen just once. Clones ranked in the top ten supply roughly 4.2% of the sample. The specimen was peripheral blood. These receptors all stem from a human donor with active COVID-19. The donor label of this sample is uncertain.

The chain is built from TRBV7-2 and TRBJ2-5, with D tentatively TRBD1 (6 bases). The CDR3 sequence is 16 residues long. Germline-derived CDR1 and CDR2 are SGHTA and FQGNSA. V lost 5 bases to trimming and J lost 5 bases, with 21 bases between them. CDR3 region: CASSTRTNQGWETQYF. In DNA form, the CDR3 reads TGTGCCAGCAGCACAAGAACTAATCAGGGGTGGGAGACCCAGTACTTC. The full variable domain, its missing parts supplied by reference TRBV7-2 and TRBJ2-5, is GAGVSQSPSNKVTEKGKDVELRCDPISGHTALYWYRQSLGQGLEFLIYFQGNSAPDKSGLPSDRFSAERTGGSVSTLTIQRTQQEDSAVYLCASSTRTNQGWETQYFGPGTRLLVL.

V usage is TRBV2 and J usage is TRBJ1-5; the D is unclear. Germline CDR1 SNHLY, CDR2 FYNNEI. CDR3 length equals 14 residues. The ends were cut back, 4 bases at V and 0 bases at J, with 7 bases in the middle. The CDR3 loop is CASSGQVSNQPQHF. CDR3 nucleotide sequence: TGTGCCAGCAGTGGGCAGGTTAGCAATCAGCCCCAGCATTTT.

The rearrangement joins TRBV27 to TRBJ2-3; possible D gene TRBD1, 5 bases. The CDR3 runs to 17 residues. The germline gives CDR1 MNHEY, CDR2 SMNVEV (reference sequence). Trimming left V 6 bases short and J 3 bases short, with 22 bases between. This CDR3 reads CASSRLSSGRRTDTQYF. DNA of the CDR3: TGTGCCAGCAGCCGACTGAGTTCAGGGCGCCGGACAGATACGCAGTATTTT.

This chain uses TRBV3-1 (or the pseudogene TRBV3-2) with TRBJ1-5, with 10 bases lining up with TRBD1. The CDR3 is 16 amino acids. Germline loops: CDR1 LGHDT, CDR2 YNNKEL (reference sequence). After removal of 2 bases from V and 6 bases from J, the junction contained 7 bases not matched to a gene. The CDR3 reads CASSQQTGGRFQPQHF. In nucleotides, the CDR3 is TGTGCCAGCAGCCAACAGACAGGGGGCAGGTTTCAGCCCCAGCATTTT.

V is TRBV5-4 and J is TRBJ1-4; tentative D call: TRBD1 (6 bases). The V end lost 4 bases, the J end lost 5 bases, and 15 bases lay between the germline ends. CDR1 SGHNT and CDR2 YYREEE come from the germline V gene (reference sequence). This CDR3 region has 15 residues. CDR3 DNA: TGTGCCAGCAGCCCCGGAGGAGACAGGAATGAAAAACTGTTTTTT. Translating gives CASSPGGDRNEKLFF.

The rearrangement joins TRBV4-1 to TRBJ2-1, with 10 positions matching TRBD1. With V trimmed by 0 bases and J by 7 bases, 15 bases remained unmatched. The germline gives CDR1 MGHRA, CDR2 YSYEKL. The CDR3 is made up of 19 amino acids. CDR3 sequence: CASSQERGTGANTRNEQFF. The CDR3 DNA is TGCGCCAGCAGCCAAGAAAGAGGGACAGGGGCTAATACGCGAAATGAGCAGTTCTTC.

The rearrangement links TRBV13 to TRBJ2-1, with 9 bases fitting TRBD1. The germline CDR1 and CDR2 sequences are PRHDT and FYEKMQ (reference sequence). The CDR3 totals 19 residues. With V trimmed by 1 base and J by 0 bases, 10 bases remained unmatched. CDR3 in DNA: TGTGCCAGCAGCTTAGTACAGGGGGCAATAGGGAGCTCCTACAATGAGCAGTTCTTC. Translated, it gives CASSLVQGAIGSSYNEQFF.

The CDR3: CASRRGLSQPQHF. DNA for the CDR3: TGTGCCAGCAGGCGGGGGCTAAGTCAGCCCCAGCATTTT. The chain employs TRBV6-5 and TRBJ1-5; possibly TRBD1 for D (6 bases). This CDR3 has 13 residues. Trimming shortened V by 6 bases and J by 6 bases, and 12 bases separated the two germline ends. CDR1 is MNHEY and CDR2 is SVGAGI in the germline V gene.

The V and J genes are TRBV3-1 (or the pseudogene TRBV3-2) and TRBJ1-6, with 7 positions matching TRBD1. Unmatched junction bases numbered 7, after V lost 4 bases and J lost 10 bases. Per the germline V gene, CDR1 is LGHDT and CDR2 is YNNKEL (reference sequence). The length of the CDR3 is 14 residues. CDR3 coding DNA: TGTGCCAGCAGCCTAACGACAGGGCGATCACCCCTCCACTTT. Protein sequence: CASSLTTGRSPLHF.

This chain links TRBV9 with TRBJ2-2; D is possibly TRBD2 (5 bases). Per germline, CDR1 SGDLS and CDR2 YYNGEE. The length of the CDR3 is 18 residues. V lost 0 bases, J lost 7 bases, and 22 bases lay in between. Here the CDR3 DNA reads TGTGCCAGCAGCGTAGCACACGCCACTACAAGAGAGGGCGGGGAGCTGTTTTTT. Its protein product is CASSVAHATTREGGELFF.

V gene TRBV11-2 combines with J gene TRBJ2-7, with 7 bases identical to TRBD1. In germline, CDR1 is SGHAT, CDR2 FQNNGV. CDR3 length: 15 amino acids. With V trimmed by 5 bases and J by 3 bases, 10 bases remained unmatched. The CDR3 region is CASSARQGGGYEQYF. CDR3 sequence (DNA): TGTGCCAGCAGCGCCAGACAGGGCGGAGGCTACGAGCAGTACTTC. Using reference TRBV11-2 and TRBJ2-7 for the parts outside the CDR3, the full variable domain is EAGVAQSPRYKIIEKRQSVAFWCNPISGHATLYWYQQILGQGPKLLIQFQNNGVVDDSQLPKDRFSAERLKGVDSTLKIQPAKLEDSAVYLCASSARQGGGYEQYFGPGTRLTVT.

This clone was recorded a few times. J is TRBJ2-7 and V is TRBV5-1; TRBD2 is a possible D gene (6 bases). The CDR3 extends over 13 amino acids. The germline V and J ends were trimmed by 4 bases and 3 bases, with 11 bases remaining between them. Germline CDR1 and CDR2: SGHRS and YFSETQ. The CDR3 sequence is CASSAGNNYEQYF. The CDR3 DNA reads TGCGCCAGCAGCGCGGGGAACAACTACGAGCAGTACTTC.

V and J are TRBV19 and TRBJ2-3, with 10 bases identical to TRBD2. The V gene's germline CDR1 is LNHDA and CDR2 SQIVND (reference sequence). The CDR3 has 15 residues. Germline trimming cut 6 bases from V and 0 bases from J; bases unmatched to any gene: 3. CDR3: CASRVAGGSTDTQYF. The CDR3 DNA is TGTGCCAGTAGGGTAGCGGGAGGAAGCACAGATACGCAGTATTTT.

The gene calls are TRBV10-2 and TRBJ2-1; 11 bases fit TRBD2. Germline V lookup: CDR1 WSHSY, CDR2 SAAADI. This CDR3 contains 16 residues. With 4 bases clipped from V and 0 bases from J, the junction kept 2 bases outside the gene matches. CDR3 residues: CASSGLAGFSYNEQFF. The CDR3 DNA sequence: TGCGCCAGCAGTGGACTAGCGGGGTTCTCCTACAATGAGCAGTTCTTC.

The chain employs TRBV29-1 and TRBJ1-1; 7 bases fit TRBD1. V gave up 5 bases and J gave up 0 bases; unmatched junction bases: 9. The germline CDR1 and CDR2 sequences are SQVTM and ANQGSEA. There are 15 residues in the CDR3. The CDR3: CSVPSRDSVNTEAFF. The DNA of the CDR3 is TGCAGCGTTCCCTCCCGGGACAGCGTGAACACTGAAGCTTTCTTT. Complete variable domain (other parts from reference TRBV29-1 and TRBJ1-1): SAVISQKPSRDICQRGTSLTIQCQVDSQVTMMFWYRQQPGQSLTLIATANQGSEATYESGFVIDKFPISRPNLTFSTLTVSNMSPEDSSIYLCSVPSRDSVNTEAFFGQGTRLTVV.

This chain connects TRBV19 to TRBJ1-6, with 9 nucleotides matching TRBD1. Looked up from germline, CDR1 is LNHDA and CDR2 is SQIVND (reference sequence). The CDR3 loop spans 14 amino acids. V trimming: 5 bases; J trimming: 7 bases; junction bases outside the gene matches: 3. The CDR3 is CASSYDRGNSPLHF. For the CDR3, the DNA is TGTGCCAGTAGTTACGACAGGGGGAATTCACCCCTCCACTTT.

CDR3 DNA: TGTGCCAGCAGCCTCCCAGCGGGTGAGCAGTACTTC. Encoded protein: CASSLPAGEQYF. This chain joins TRBV7-8 and TRBJ2-7; perhaps TRBD2 as D (6 bases). The CDR3 length is 12 residues. V was trimmed by 5 bases and J by 7 bases, leaving 12 bases between them. Looked up from germline, CDR1 is SGHVS and CDR2 is FQNEAQ.

The chain recombines TRBV7-6 with TRBJ2-2, with D possibly matching TRBD1 (5 bases). V lost 0 bases to trimming and J lost 3 bases, with 14 bases between them. The CDR3 length is 17 residues. CDR1 SGHVS and CDR2 FNYEAQ come from the germline V gene. This CDR3 is CASSLALGRGDTGELFF. DNA for the CDR3: TGTGCCAGCAGCTTAGCATTGGGGCGTGGGGACACCGGGGAGCTGTTTTTT.

The chain links TRBV7-9 to TRBJ1-2; 7 positions agree with TRBD1. The V segment lost 6 bases and the J segment 8 bases; nucleotides outside the gene matches: 9. Germline-derived CDR1 and CDR2 are SEHNR and FQNEAQ (reference sequence). The CDR3 is 13 residues long. The CDR3 DNA reads as TGTGCCAGCAGTCGGGACAGAACGAGGGGCTACACCTTC. It codes for CASSRDRTRGYTF.

CDR3 coding DNA: TGTGCCAGCAGTTTCGGTCTCTATGGCTACACCTTC. This translates into CASSFGLYGYTF. V gene TRBV28 combines with J gene TRBJ1-2; D is undetermined. The V gene's germline CDR1 is MDHEN and CDR2 SYDVKM. Trimming removed 3 bases from V and 4 bases from J, with 6 bases in between. This CDR3 comprises 12 residues.

The chain joins TRBV24-1 to TRBJ2-3; 12 positions match TRBD1. Germline-derived CDR1 and CDR2 are KGHDR and SFDVKD. This CDR3 spans 17 amino acids. Trimming at V came to 3 bases and at J to 0 bases, leaving 3 bases not matched to a gene. This chain's CDR3 is CATSDAGQGASTDTQYF. In nucleotides, the CDR3 is TGTGCCACCAGTGATGCGGGACAGGGGGCTAGCACAGATACGCAGTATTTT.

J is TRBJ2-3 and V is TRBV9, with D perhaps matching TRBD2 (6 bases). The V end was cut by 4 bases, the J end by 1 base, with 16 bases between. Germline-derived CDR1 and CDR2 are SGDLS and YYNGEE. CDR3 length equals 16 residues. The CDR3 spells CASSPPGIAGTDTQYF. The CDR3 DNA reads as TGTGCCAGCAGCCCCCCGGGGATAGCGGGCACAGATACGCAGTATTTT.

The rearrangement links TRBV19 to TRBJ1-1, with 9 positions matching TRBD1. The CDR3 is 15 residues long. Germline CDR1 reads LNHDA; CDR2 reads SQIVND (reference sequence). The V gene end was trimmed by 9 bases and the J gene end by 1 base; junction bases not matched to a gene: 9. CDR3 in amino acids: CASKTGGVRNTEAFF. CDR3 DNA: TGTGCCAGCAAAACAGGGGGCGTGAGGAACACTGAAGCTTTCTTT.

This chain joins TRBV10-3 and TRBJ2-1; 9 bases are shared with TRBD2. Looked up from germline, CDR1 is ENHRY and CDR2 is SYGVKD. V lost 3 bases and J lost 5; bases outside the gene matches: 5. CDR3 length: 15 residues. In DNA form, the CDR3 reads TGTGCCATCAGTGATCCTAGCGGGAAGGACAATGAGCAGTTCTTC. It specifies CAISDPSGKDNEQFF.

The chain recombines TRBV28 with TRBJ2-2; TRBD1 is a possible D gene (5 bases). Germline CDR1 reads MDHEN; CDR2 reads SYDVKM. V lost 3 bases, J lost 9 bases, and 8 bases lay in between. The length of the CDR3 is 12 residues. The chain's CDR3 is CASSLWGWELFF. In DNA, the CDR3 is TGTGCCAGCAGTTTGTGGGGCTGGGAGCTGTTTTTT. The whole variable domain, remainder taken from reference TRBV28 and TRBJ2-2, is DVKVTQSSRYLVKRTGEKVFLECVQDMDHENMFWYRQDPGLGLRLIYFSYDVKMKEKGDIPEGYSVSREKKERFSLILESASTNQTSMYLCASSLWGWELFFGEGSRLTVL.

The chain links TRBV7-2 to TRBJ2-1; 9 bases line up with TRBD2. V lost 5 bases and J lost 7; bases outside the gene matches: 12. Germline V gene sequence: CDR1 SGHTA, CDR2 FQGNSA. CDR3 size: 16 residues. DNA for the CDR3: TGTGCCAGCAGCCTCGAGGGTCTAGCGGGGTCGAATGAGCAGTTCTTC. Translating it yields CASSLEGLAGSNEQFF.

Concerning this clone: A junction end diverges from the germline sequence, so it may reflect a read error. The chain combines TRBV6-1 with TRBJ2-7, with 9 positions matching TRBD2. The CDR3 contains 14 residues. Per the germline V gene, CDR1 is MNHNS and CDR2 is SASEGT. CDR3 DNA: TGTGCCAGCAGTCAAGCGGGGGGTACCTACGAGCAGTACTTC. Protein sequence: CASSQAGGTYEQYF.

The chain combines TRBV20-1 with TRBJ2-5, with 15 bases identical to TRBD2. V was clipped by 3 bases and J by 2 bases; unmatched bases: 4. The germline CDR1 and CDR2 sequences are DFQATT and SNEGSKA (reference sequence). The CDR3 spans 16 residues. CDR3 loop: CSASRGLAGGQETQYF. As DNA, the CDR3 is TGCAGTGCTAGTCGGGGACTAGCGGGAGGACAAGAGACCCAGTACTTC.

The V call is TRBV2, the J call TRBJ2-7, with 7 positions matching TRBD1. V was clipped by 5 bases and J by 1 base; unmatched bases: 5. Germline V gives CDR1 SNHLY, CDR2 FYNNEI. The CDR3 consists of 14 residues. CDR3 amino acids: CASSKNRGSYEQYF. The CDR3 nucleotides are TGTGCCAGCAGTAAGAACAGGGGATCCTACGAGCAGTACTTC.